The rows below give T cell receptor beta chains drawn from one sample of a study of cytomegalovirus exposure and HLA in healthy donors. The table came from immunoSEQ multiplex PCR; TCRdb's copy has only in-frame clones and leaves some out. The sample shows approximately 88,000 clones, under 80% of them seen only once. Sequenced input: PBMCs. These receptors were taken from a man aged 45-65 years in good health and CMV-seropositive. Each CDR3 is given with its conserved first and last residue. Clone size appears in some rows only: once, few, many, or a class for an expanded clone.

j_call,clone_size,v_call,cdr3_length,cdr3_aa
TRBJ2-1,.,TRBV9,15,CASSYLSSGDNEQFF
TRBJ1-2,.,TRBV6-1,14,CASSEEAGGSGYTF
TRBJ1-2,.,TRBV27,15,CASSFLTAINYGYPF
TRBJ2-7,.,TRBV19,13,CATRDRGGREQYF
TRBJ1-5,once,TRBV19,15,CASSSDESSNQPQHF
TRBJ2-5,few,TRBV30,12,CAWSLDQETQYF
TRBJ2-5,.,TRBV12-2,18,CASRLGRRWIPLQETQYF
TRBJ1-1,.,TRBV18,14,CASSPPSGETEAFF
TRBJ1-1,.,TRBV11-2,15,CASSLGPGKDTEAFF
TRBJ2-5,.,TRBV5-1,15,CASSTGTGVQETQYF
TRBJ2-1,.,TRBV5-3,15,CARSPGTGSNNEQFF
TRBJ2-2,.,TRBV5-1,14,CASSPGGFAGELFF
TRBJ1-1,.,TRBV7-2,14,CASSRPGRPTEAFF